This T cell receptor (beta chain) was observed in a study of CXCR3-negative and CXCR3-positive naive CD8 T cells. As for this clonotype: Antigen specificity is unknown.

Triplicate roughly 270,000-cell sorts were made of each CD8+ T cell subset. Naive CD8+ T cells carried a CD45RO-CCR7+CD27+CD95- phenotype. Whole-study results and caveats: Once cells were cryopreserved, CXCR3 expression went down partly, and most assays used fresh PBMCs. CXCR3-negative and CXCR3-positive naive cells shared comparable TRBV-TRBJ usage, but memory cells did not.

With UMI labels, 5' RACE was used to prepare the TRB cDNA libraries. From the 5' RACE reads, TCRdb lists one entry per CDR3 protein and no DNA. Recorded for this sample: more than 65,000 distinct CDR3 sequences. The CDR3 is made up of 13 amino acids. Germline CDR1 SGHVS, CDR2 FNYEAQ. The J gene is TRBJ2-1, the V gene TRBV7-6. Source material: naive CXCR3- CD8+ T cells from blood. Subset given: CD45RO-CCR7+CD27+CD95- naive CD8+ T cells lacking CXCR3 (TNR3-). The sequence was collected from a human donor in good health. Some clones in this sample may be carry-over from other donors' samples. CDR3 protein: CASSFDINNEQFF.